This TCR beta chain was captured in a study of blood T cell repertoires in COVID-19 (dated by TCRdb to 2018 to 2020). At the level of the whole study: The collaborator samples originated in the United States, Italy and Spain and spanned the acute and convalescent phases of COVID-19. Samples were obtained from the ongoing ImmuneRACE study (first 160 participants) and from roughly 1,300 subjects provided by 6 global collaborators. Where available, HLA class I and class II types were obtained from metadata supplied by the sample provider rather than from assay-based typing. The repertoires were released in a freely available public database intended as a resource for research on the immune response to SARS-CoV-2. The prospective study material was composed of cDNA or gDNA derived from T cells, B-cell-depleted T cells, or PBMCs. Nearly every sample came with metadata listing a de-identified subject ID, COVID-19 status, age in years and sex. Subjects who had been exposed to COVID-19, were actively infected with it, or had recovered from it provided the deeply sampled blood TCRbeta repertoires that made up the dataset.

Overall study outcomes, separate from this receptor: Clinical and demographic metadata were provided uncurated, with the amount varying by source and participant.

TCRbeta CDR3 regions were amplified from genomic DNA using the immunoSEQ Assay, a bias-controlled multiplex PCR. The authors processed their data as follows. The number of nucleated cells in each sample was estimated from the amplification of reference gene primers within the assay. Sequence reads were collapsed and filtered to measure the absolute abundance of every unique TCRbeta CDR3 rearrangement. Productive Simpson clonality was computed per sample as the square root of Simpson's diversity index over productive rearrangements. TCRdb re-hosts the immuneACCESS table, in-frame sequences only. Its copies lack some clones; in the studies checked, an unresolved V gene accounts for under half of them, and the cause for the rest is not known. V, J and clone size were drawn from that table, and D and trimming were deduced from the DNA. This sample gives about 120,000 clones in total; around three quarters of them show up just once. 6% to 8.5% of the sample lies in the top ten.

Whole blood was collected in K2EDTA tubes by collaborating institutions according to the institutions' own protocols. For TCRbeta analysis, collaborators shipped samples in one of three forms: frozen whole blood, isolated PBMCs, or DNA extracted from either of those sample types. As to this clone: Its antigen is unknown. The record has no base qualities; no much larger clone is one base away.

Source material: peripheral blood. This clonotype was obtained from an older woman with acute or convalescent COVID-19.

The CDR3 protein sequence reads: CASSLDVQGYEQYF. The DNA sequence is given as TGTGCCAGCAGCTTAGATGTACAGGGATACGAGCAGTACTTC. The rearranged segments are TRBV7-9 and TRBJ2-7; TRBD1 could be the D gene, as 6 bases match. CDR1 and CDR2 (SEHNR, FQNEAQ) derive from the germline V gene (reference sequence). From the cysteine up to the phenylalanine, the CDR3 has a length of 14 residues. Just the 42-base CDR3 DNA is kept, in frame starting at base 1. V is cut by 1 base and J by 4 bases, and the space between the germline ends is 11 bases.